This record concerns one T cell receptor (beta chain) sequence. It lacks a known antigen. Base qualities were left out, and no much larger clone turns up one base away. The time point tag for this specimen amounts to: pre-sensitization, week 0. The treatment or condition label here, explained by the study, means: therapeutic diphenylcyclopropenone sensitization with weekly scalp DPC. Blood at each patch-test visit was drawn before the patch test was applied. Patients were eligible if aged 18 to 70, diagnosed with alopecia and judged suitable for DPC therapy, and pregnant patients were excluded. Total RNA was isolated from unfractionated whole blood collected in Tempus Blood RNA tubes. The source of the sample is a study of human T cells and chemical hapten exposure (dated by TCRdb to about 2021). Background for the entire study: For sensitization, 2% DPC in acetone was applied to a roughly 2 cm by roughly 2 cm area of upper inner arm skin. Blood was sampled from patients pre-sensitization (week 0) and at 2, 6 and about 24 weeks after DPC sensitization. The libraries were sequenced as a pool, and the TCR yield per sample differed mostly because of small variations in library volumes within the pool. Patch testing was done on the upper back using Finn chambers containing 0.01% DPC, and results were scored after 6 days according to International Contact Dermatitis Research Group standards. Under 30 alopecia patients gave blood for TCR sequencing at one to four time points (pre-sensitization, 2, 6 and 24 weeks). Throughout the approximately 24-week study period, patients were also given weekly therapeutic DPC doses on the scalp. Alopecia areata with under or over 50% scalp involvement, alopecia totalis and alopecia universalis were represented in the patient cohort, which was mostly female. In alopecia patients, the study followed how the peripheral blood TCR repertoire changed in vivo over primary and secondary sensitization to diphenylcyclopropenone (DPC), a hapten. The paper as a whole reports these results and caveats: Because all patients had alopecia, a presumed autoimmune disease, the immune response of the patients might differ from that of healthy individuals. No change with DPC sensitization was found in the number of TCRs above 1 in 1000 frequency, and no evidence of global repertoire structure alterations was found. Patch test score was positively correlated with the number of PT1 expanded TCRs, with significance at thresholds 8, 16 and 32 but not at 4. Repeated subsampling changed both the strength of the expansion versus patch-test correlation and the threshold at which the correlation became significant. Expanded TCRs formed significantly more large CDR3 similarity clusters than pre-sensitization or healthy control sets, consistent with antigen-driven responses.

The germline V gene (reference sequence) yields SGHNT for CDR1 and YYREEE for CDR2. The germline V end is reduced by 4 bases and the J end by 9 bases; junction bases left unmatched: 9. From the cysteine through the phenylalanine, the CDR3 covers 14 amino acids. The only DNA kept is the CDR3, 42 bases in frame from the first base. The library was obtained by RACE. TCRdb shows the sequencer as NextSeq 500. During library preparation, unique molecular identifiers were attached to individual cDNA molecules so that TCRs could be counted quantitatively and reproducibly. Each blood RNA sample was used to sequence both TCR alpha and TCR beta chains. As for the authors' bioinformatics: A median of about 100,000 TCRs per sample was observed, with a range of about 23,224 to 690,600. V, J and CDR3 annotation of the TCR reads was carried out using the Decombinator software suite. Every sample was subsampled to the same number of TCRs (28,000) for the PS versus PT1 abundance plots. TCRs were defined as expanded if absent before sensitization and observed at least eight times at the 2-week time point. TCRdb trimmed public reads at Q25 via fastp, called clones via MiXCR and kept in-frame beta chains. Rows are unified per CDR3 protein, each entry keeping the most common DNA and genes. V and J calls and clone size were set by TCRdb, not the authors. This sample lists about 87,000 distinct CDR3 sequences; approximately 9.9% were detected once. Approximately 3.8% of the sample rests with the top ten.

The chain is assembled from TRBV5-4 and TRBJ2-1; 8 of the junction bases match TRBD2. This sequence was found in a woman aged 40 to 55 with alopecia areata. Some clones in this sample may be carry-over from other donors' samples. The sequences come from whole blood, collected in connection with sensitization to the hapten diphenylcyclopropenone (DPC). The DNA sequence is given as TGTGCCAGCAGCCCAGGACTAGCTCGGGGTGAGCAGTTCTTC. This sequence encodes CASSPGLARGEQFF.